These 14 T cell receptor beta chains came from one sample sequenced in a study of T cells in Graves' hyperthyroidism and ophthalmopathy (dated by TCRdb to about 2019). Receptor libraries were prepared by multiplex PCR. Sequencing was performed on an Illumina HiSeq 2000. The TCR beta CDR3 regions were amplified from the RNA transcripts. A first-round RT-PCR of the TCR CDR3 used the HTBI primer set with the Qiagen OneStep RT-PCR kit. TCRdb reanalyzed the raw reads on its own, using fastp at Q25 for trimming and MiXCR for clone calling, and kept in-frame beta chains. Rows are unified per CDR3 protein, each entry keeping the most common DNA and genes. A total of 400,000 to 500,000 distinct CDR3 sequences appear in this sample, roughly 15% of them only once. The leading ten clones occupy over 10% of the sample. Sequencing was done on a sample of blood. These receptors came from a man between 18 and 35 years old with Graves' ophthalmopathy.

The rearrangement joins TRBV19 to TRBJ1-2; D unresolved. V lost 7 bases and J lost 3, with 18 bases in between. CDR1 is LNHDA and CDR2 is SQIVND in the germline V gene (reference sequence). The CDR3 covers 15 residues. The CDR3 loop reads CASNPGPIDYYGYTF. CDR3 coding DNA: TGTGCCAGTAATCCCGGGCCAATCGACTACTATGGCTACACCTTC.

This clonotype was observed a few times. This chain links TRBV5-1 with TRBJ2-3, with D perhaps being TRBD1 or TRBD2 (6 bases each). The CDR3 totals 13 residues. CDR1 and CDR2 (germline): SGHRS, YFSETQ. Trimming took off 3 bases at V and 14 bases at J, with 19 bases between the two ends. CDR3 bases: TGCGCCAGCAGCTGGGGGGATAGGGGGAGGTCGTATTTT. Residues: CASSWGDRGRSYF. The full variable domain, rest sourced from reference TRBV5-1 and TRBJ2-3, is KAGVTQTPRYLIKTRGQQVTLSCSPISGHRSVSWYQQTPGQGLQFLFEYFSETQRNKGNFPGRFSGRQFSNSRSEMNVSTLELGDSALYLCASSWGDRGRSYFGPGTRLTVL.

Ten or more counts support this clonotype. The chain has TRBV6-1 and TRBJ2-7; 7 bases agree with TRBD2. CDR1 and CDR2 (germline): MNHNS, SASEGT. The J segment lost 0 bases and the V segment lost 4 bases, leaving 3 bases of the junction unmatched. This CDR3 contains 14 residues. The CDR3 protein is CASSARLASYEQYF. CDR3 nucleotides: TGTGCCAGCAGTGCGAGACTAGCCTCCTACGAGCAGTACTTC.

This clonotype was seen ten or more times. The chain combines TRBV12-3 or TRBV12-4 with TRBJ2-5; TRBD1 aligns across 8 bases. Trimming removed 5 bases from V and 4 bases from J; junction bases left unmatched: 12. CDR3 length: 16 residues. CDR3 amino acids: CASSGATGAKGETQYF. CDR3 coding DNA: TGTGCCAGCAGTGGGGCGACAGGGGCTAAGGGAGAGACCCAGTACTTC.

This clonotype was recorded many times. This chain uses TRBV7-8 with TRBJ1-2; D gene ambiguous. The CDR3 is made up of 13 amino acids. V lost 4 bases and J lost 0, with 6 bases in between. CDR1 is SGHVS and CDR2 is FQNEAQ in the germline V gene. CDR3: CASSSVPNYGYTF. The CDR3 coding sequence is TGTGCCAGCAGCTCGGTTCCTAACTATGGCTACACCTTC.

The table lists this clonotype with many counts. V and J are TRBV6-1 and TRBJ2-1, with 12 nucleotides matching TRBD2. The germline CDR1 and CDR2 sequences are MNHNS and SASEGT. The V and J ends lost 0 bases and 6 bases, in that order; junction bases with no gene match: 3. CDR3 size: 16 residues. CDR3 coding DNA: TGTGCCAGCAGTGAAGCATCGGGACTAGCGGGCAATGAGCAGTTCTTC. Its protein is CASSEASGLAGNEQFF.

V usage is TRBV19 and J usage is TRBJ1-1; no firm D call. This CDR3 is 14 amino acids long. The V end lost 8 bases, the J end lost 0 bases, and 13 bases lay between the germline ends. CDR1 LNHDA and CDR2 SQIVND come from the germline V gene (reference sequence). CDR3 loop: CASARRAVNTEAFF. DNA for the CDR3: TGTGCCAGTGCCCGGCGGGCGGTGAACACTGAAGCTTTCTTT.

In this sample, this clonotype turned up many times. The rearrangement links TRBV20-1 to TRBJ1-4; 8 bases map to TRBD1. This CDR3 is 13 amino acids long. V trimming: 3 bases; J trimming: 4 bases; junction bases outside the gene matches: 1. CDR1 DFQATT and CDR2 SNEGSKA come from the germline V gene (reference sequence). The CDR3 sequence is CSARTGVNEKLFF. In DNA form, the CDR3 reads TGCAGTGCTAGGACAGGGGTTAATGAAAAACTGTTTTTT.

V gene TRBV19 combines with J gene TRBJ1-2, with unresolved D. The germline gives CDR1 LNHDA, CDR2 SQIVND (reference sequence). The V end was cut by 4 bases, the J end by 6 bases, with 9 bases between. CDR3 length: 12 residues. The DNA of the CDR3 is TGTGCCAGTAGTAAGGTTAGAGATGGCTACACCTTC. This encodes CASSKVRDGYTF.

V is TRBV5-5 and J is TRBJ2-3; 7 nucleotides match TRBD2. The CDR3 contains 16 residues. The V gene's germline CDR1 is SGHKS and CDR2 YYEKEE (reference sequence). With V trimmed by 4 bases and J by 0 bases, 8 bases remained unmatched. The CDR3 DNA reads TGTGCCAGCAGCGGGATGAGCGGGGAGAGCACAGATACGCAGTATTTT. This sequence encodes CASSGMSGESTDTQYF.

This clonotype was counted many times. This chain connects TRBV7-6 to TRBJ2-1; D perhaps matches TRBD2 (6 bases). Germline values: CDR1 SGHVS, CDR2 FNYEAQ. The CDR3 spans 14 residues. Trimming shortened V by 1 base and J by 3 bases, and 7 bases separated the two germline ends. Here the CDR3 DNA reads TGTGCCAGCAGCTTAGGGGGGGACTACAATGAGCAGTTCTTC. Protein product: CASSLGGDYNEQFF.

This clonotype was seen many times. V and J are TRBV7-2 and TRBJ2-3; D call uncertain. This CDR3 has 12 amino acids. V lost 5 bases and J 7 bases, leaving 10 bases between the germline ends. The germline CDR1 and CDR2 sequences are SGHTA and FQGNSA. As DNA, the CDR3 is TGTGCCAGCAGCGTCGACTCAAATACGCAGTATTTT. Its translation is CASSVDSNTQYF.

The chain uses TRBV6-1 and TRBJ2-2; D assignment may be TRBD1 or TRBD2 (5 bases each). V shed 3 bases and J shed 6 bases, with 17 bases lying between them. The V gene's germline CDR1 is MNHNS and CDR2 SASEGT. The CDR3 covers 16 residues. The chain's CDR3 is CASSDRTNRDAGELFF. CDR3 in DNA: TGTGCCAGCAGTGACCGGACAAACCGGGACGCCGGGGAGCTGTTTTTT.

This clonotype was seen ten or more times. The chain combines TRBV18 with TRBJ2-4; 7 nucleotides match TRBD1. The CDR3 length is 13 residues. CDR1 KGHSH and CDR2 LQKENI come from the germline V gene. V shed 3 bases, J shed 8 bases, and the junction held 4 bases outside the gene matches. CDR3 region: CASSPDRQDIQYF. In DNA form, the CDR3 reads TGTGCCAGCTCACCGGACAGGCAAGACATTCAGTACTTC.